A single T cell receptor (beta chain) is shown here with its context. What it recognizes is unknown. The record originates from a study of shared clonotypes between healthy human individuals. The CDR3 runs 13 residues. Trimming removed 3 bases from V and 3 bases from J; junction bases left unmatched: 1. From germline, CDR1 is MGHRA and CDR2 YSYEKL. Some clones are missing from TCRdb's copy, which holds only in-frame ones; the method was immunoSEQ multiplex PCR. The sample gives 1,500,000 or so clones, approximately 98.5% of which show up once; 0.36% is in the top ten. Points from the study as a whole: Naive CD4 clonotype sharing across several donors was about 5.3%. Compared with clonotypes that all four donors shared, non-shared clonotypes had lower generation probabilities.

This sequence joins TRBV4-1 and TRBJ2-5; 7 positions agree with TRBD2. Sequencing was carried out using naive CD4+ T cells sorted from blood. Subset of the sample: CD45RA+ positively selected. The sequence came from a man aged 25-40 years in good health. Written as DNA, the CDR3 is TGCGCCAGCAGCCAGGGACTAAAAGAGACCCAGTACTTC. Encoded protein: CASSQGLKETQYF.